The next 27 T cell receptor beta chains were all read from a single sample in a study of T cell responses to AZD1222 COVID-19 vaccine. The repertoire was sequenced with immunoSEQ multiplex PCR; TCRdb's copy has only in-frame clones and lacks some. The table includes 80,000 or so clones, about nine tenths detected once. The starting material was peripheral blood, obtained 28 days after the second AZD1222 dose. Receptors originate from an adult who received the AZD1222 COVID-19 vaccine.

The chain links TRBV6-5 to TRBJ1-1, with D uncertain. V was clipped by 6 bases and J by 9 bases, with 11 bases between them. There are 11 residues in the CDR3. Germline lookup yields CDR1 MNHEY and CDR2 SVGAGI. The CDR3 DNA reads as TGTGCCAGCAGCCTGGCTTCTCAAGCTTTCTTT. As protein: CASSLASQAFF.

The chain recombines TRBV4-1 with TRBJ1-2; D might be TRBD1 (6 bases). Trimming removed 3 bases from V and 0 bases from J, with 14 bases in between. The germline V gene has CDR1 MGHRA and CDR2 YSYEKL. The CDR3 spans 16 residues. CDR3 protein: CASSHPPGTPNYGYTF. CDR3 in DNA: TGCGCCAGCAGCCATCCTCCCGGGACACCTAACTATGGCTACACCTTC.

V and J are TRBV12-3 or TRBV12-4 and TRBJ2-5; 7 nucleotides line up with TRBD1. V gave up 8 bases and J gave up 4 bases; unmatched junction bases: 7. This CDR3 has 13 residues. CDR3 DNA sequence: TGTGCCAGCCGCCTGCAGGGGGTAGAGACCCAGTACTTC. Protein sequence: CASRLQGVETQYF.

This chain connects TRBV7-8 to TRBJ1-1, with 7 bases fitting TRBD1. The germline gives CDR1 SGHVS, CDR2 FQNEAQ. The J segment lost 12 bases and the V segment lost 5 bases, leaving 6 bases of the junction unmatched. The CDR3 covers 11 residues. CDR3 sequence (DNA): TGTGCCAGCAGCCACGGGACAGCTCCTTTCTTT. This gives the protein CASSHGTAPFF.

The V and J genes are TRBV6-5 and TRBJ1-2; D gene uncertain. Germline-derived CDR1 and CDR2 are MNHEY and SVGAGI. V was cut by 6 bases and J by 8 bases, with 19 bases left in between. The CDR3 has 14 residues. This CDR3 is CASRPTSDAVGYTF. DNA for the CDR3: TGTGCCAGCAGGCCGACATCGGACGCCGTCGGCTACACCTTC.

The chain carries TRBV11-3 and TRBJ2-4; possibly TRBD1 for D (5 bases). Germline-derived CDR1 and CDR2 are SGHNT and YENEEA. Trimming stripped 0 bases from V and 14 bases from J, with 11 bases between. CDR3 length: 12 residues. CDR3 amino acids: CASSLDQGLEYF. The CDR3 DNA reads TGTGCCAGCAGCTTAGACCAGGGATTGGAGTACTTC.

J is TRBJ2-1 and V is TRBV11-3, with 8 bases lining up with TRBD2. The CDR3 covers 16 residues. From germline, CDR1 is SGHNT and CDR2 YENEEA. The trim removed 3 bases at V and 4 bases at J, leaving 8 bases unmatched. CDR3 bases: TGTGCCAGCAGCTTTTACAGCGGGAGAACATACAATGAGCAGTTCTTC. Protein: CASSFYSGRTYNEQFF. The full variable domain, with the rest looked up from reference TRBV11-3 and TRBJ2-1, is EAGVVQSPRYKIIEKKQPVAFWCNPISGHNTLYWYLQNLGQGPELLIRYENEEAVDDSQLPKDRFSAERLKGVDSTLKIQPAELGDSAVYLCASSFYSGRTYNEQFFGPGTRLTVL.

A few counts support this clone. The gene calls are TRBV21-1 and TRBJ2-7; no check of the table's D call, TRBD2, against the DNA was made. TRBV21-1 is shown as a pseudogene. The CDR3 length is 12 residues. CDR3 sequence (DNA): TGTGCCAGCAGCAAAGCGTGTAGCGAGCAGTACTTC. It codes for CASSKACSEQYF.

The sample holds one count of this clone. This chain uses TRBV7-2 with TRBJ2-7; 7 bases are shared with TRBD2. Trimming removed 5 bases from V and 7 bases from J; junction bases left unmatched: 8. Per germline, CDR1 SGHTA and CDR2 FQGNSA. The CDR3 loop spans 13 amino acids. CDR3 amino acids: CASSVLANNEQYF. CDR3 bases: TGTGCCAGCAGCGTACTAGCGAATAATGAGCAGTACTTC. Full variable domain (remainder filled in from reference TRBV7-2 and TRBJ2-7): GAGVSQSPSNKVTEKGKDVELRCDPISGHTALYWYRQSLGQGLEFLIYFQGNSAPDKSGLPSDRFSAERTGGSVSTLTIQRTQQEDSAVYLCASSVLANNEQYFGPGTRLTVT.

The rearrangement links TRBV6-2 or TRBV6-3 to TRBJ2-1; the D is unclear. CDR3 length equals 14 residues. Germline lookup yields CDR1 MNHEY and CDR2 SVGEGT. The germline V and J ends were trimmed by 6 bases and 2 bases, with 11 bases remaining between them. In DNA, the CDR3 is TGTGCCAGCAGCGAAGATCCCACCTACAATGAGCAGTTCTTC. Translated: CASSEDPTYNEQFF.

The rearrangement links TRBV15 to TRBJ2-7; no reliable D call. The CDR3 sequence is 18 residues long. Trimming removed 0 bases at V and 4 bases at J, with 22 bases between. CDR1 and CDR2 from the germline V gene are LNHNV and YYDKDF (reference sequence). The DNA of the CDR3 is TGTGCCACCAGCAGAGATTTCATTGGCAGCCTCGAAACATACGAGCAGTACTTC. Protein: CATSRDFIGSLETYEQYF.

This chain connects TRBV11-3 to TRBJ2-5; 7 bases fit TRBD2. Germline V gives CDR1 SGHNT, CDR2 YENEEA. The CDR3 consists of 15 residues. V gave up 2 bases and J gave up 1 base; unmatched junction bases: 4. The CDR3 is CASSLHSSGQETQYF. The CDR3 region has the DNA TGTGCCAGCAGCTTACACTCTAGCGGCCAAGAGACCCAGTACTTC.

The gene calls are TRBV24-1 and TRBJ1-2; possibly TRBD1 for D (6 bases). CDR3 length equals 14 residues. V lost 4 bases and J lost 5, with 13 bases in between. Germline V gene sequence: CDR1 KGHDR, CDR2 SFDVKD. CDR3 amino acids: CATSDPRGAYGYTF. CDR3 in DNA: TGTGCCACCAGTGACCCTAGGGGGGCTTATGGCTACACCTTC.

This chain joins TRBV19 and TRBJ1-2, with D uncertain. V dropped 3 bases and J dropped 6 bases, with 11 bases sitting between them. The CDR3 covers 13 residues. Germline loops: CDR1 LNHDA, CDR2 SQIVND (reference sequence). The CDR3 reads CASSILIEHGYTF. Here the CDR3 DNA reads TGTGCCAGTAGTATTTTGATAGAGCATGGCTACACCTTC.

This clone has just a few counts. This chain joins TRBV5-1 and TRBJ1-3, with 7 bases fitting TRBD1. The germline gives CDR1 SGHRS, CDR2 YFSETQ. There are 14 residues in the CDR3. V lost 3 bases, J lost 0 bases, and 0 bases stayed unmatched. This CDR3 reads CASSSGGSGNTIYF. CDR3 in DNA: TGCGCCAGCAGCTCAGGGGGCTCTGGAAACACCATATATTTT.

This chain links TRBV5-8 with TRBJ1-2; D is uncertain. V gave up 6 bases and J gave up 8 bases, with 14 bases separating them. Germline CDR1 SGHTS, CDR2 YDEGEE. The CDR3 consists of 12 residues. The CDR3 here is CASIKGEWGYTF. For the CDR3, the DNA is TGTGCCAGCATTAAGGGCGAGTGGGGCTACACCTTC.

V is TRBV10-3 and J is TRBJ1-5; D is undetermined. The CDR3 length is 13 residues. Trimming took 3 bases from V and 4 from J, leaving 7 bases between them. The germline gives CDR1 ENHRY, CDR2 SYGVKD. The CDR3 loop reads CAISDEGNQPQHF. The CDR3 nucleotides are TGTGCCATCAGTGATGAGGGAAATCAGCCCCAGCATTTT.

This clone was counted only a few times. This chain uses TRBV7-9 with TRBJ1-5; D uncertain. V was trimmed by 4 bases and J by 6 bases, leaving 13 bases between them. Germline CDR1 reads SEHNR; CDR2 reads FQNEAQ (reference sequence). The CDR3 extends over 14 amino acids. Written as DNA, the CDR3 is TGTGCCAGCAGCTCGACCGCGGGTGGTCAGCCCCAGCATTTT. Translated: CASSSTAGGQPQHF.

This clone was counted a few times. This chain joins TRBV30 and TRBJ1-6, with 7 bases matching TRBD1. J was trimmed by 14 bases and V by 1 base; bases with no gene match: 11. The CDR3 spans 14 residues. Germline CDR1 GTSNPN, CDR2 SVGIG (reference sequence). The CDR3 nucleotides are TGTGCCTGGAGTGCTGGACAGGCGCAAGGATCCCTCCACTTT. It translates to CAWSAGQAQGSLHF.

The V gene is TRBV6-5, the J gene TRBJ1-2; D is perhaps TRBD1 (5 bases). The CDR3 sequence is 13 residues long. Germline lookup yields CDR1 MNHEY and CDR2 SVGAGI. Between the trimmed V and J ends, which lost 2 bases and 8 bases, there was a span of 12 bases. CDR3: CASSYPTVGGYTF. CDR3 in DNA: TGTGCCAGCAGTTACCCGACAGTCGGCGGCTACACCTTC.

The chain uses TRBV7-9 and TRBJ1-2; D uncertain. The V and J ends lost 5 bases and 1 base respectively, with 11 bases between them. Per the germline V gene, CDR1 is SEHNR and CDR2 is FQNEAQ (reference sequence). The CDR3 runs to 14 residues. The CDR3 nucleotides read TGTGCCAGCAGCCTGCAGCCGGGTAACTATGGCTACACCTTC. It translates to CASSLQPGNYGYTF. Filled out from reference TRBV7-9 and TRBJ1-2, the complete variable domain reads DTGVSQNPRHKITKRGQNVTFRCDPISEHNRLYWYRQTLGQGPEFLTYFQNEAQLEKSRLLSDRFSAERPKGSFSTLEIQRTEQGDSAMYLCASSLQPGNYGYTFGSGTRLTVV.

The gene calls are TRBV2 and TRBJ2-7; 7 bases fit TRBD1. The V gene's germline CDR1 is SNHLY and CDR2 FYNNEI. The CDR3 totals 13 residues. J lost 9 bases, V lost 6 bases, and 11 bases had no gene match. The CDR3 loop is CASRGDSMGVQYF. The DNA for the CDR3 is TGTGCCAGCAGAGGGGACAGCATGGGGGTGCAGTACTTC.

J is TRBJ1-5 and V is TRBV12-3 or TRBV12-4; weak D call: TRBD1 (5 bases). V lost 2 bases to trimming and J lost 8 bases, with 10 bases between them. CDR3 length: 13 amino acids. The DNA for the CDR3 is TGTGCCAGCAGTTTACAGGGTGCAAAGCCCCAGCATTTT. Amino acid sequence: CASSLQGAKPQHF.

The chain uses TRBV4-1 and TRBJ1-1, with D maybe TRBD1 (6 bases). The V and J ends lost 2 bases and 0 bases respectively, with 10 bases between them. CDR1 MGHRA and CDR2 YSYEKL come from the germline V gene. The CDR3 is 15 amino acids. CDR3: CASSQIQGMNTEAFF. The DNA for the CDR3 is TGCGCCAGCAGCCAAATACAGGGAATGAACACTGAAGCTTTCTTT.

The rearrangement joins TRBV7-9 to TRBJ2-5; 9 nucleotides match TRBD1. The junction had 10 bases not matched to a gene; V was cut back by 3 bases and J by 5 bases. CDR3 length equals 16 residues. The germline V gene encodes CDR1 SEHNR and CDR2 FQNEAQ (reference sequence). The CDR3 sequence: CASSFIGTGKGETQYF. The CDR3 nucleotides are TGTGCCAGCAGCTTTATCGGGACAGGGAAAGGGGAGACCCAGTACTTC.

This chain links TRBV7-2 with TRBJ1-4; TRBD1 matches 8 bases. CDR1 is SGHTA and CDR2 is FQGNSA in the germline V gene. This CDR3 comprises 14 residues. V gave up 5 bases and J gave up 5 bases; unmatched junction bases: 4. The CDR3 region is CASSPSGGNEKLFF. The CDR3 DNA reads TGTGCCAGCAGCCCATCAGGGGGCAATGAAAAACTGTTTTTT.

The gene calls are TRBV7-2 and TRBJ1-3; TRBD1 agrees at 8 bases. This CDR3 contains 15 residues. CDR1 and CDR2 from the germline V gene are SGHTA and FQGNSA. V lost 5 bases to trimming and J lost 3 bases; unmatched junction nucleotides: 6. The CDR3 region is CASSVYRGSGNTIYF. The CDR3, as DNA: TGTGCCAGCAGCGTCTACAGGGGGAGTGGAAACACCATATATTTT.